Presented here are 13 T cell receptor beta chains from one specimen sequenced in a study of CXCR3-negative and CXCR3-positive naive CD8 T cells. The method, 5' RACE with UMI labels, was used to prepare the TRB cDNA libraries. TCRdb re-called the 5' RACE reads and catalogs CDR3 proteins one per entry, DNA excluded. This listing includes 150,000 to 180,000 distinct CDR3 sequences. Their target antigens are unknown. The study, taken as a whole, reports: TRB CDR3s were more hydrophobic in CXCR3-positive than in CXCR3-negative naive cells.

Source material: naive CXCR3+ CD8+ T cells from blood. As for subset: CD45RO-CCR7+CD27+CD95- naive CD8+ T cells expressing CXCR3 (TNR3+). These receptors all come from a human donor in good health. Some clones in this sample may be carry-over from other donors' samples.

The V gene is TRBV7-6, the J gene TRBJ2-3; TCRdb indicates TRBD2, and absent DNA this call remains unverified. CDR1 SGHVS and CDR2 FNYEAQ come from the germline V gene. The CDR3 loop spans 13 amino acids. The CDR3 is CASCPPTGDTQYF.

The gene calls are TRBV2 and TRBJ1-1; the D call of TRBD1 rests on TCRdb alone, since no DNA is present to check it. Germline loops: CDR1 SNHLY, CDR2 FYNNEI. This CDR3 is built from 13 residues. The CDR3 loop is CASSDRGNTEAFF. Full variable domain (rest looked up from reference TRBV2 and TRBJ1-1): EPEVTQTPSHQVTQMGQEVILRCVPISNHLYFYWYRQILGQKVEFLVSFYNNEISEKSEIFDDQFSVERPDGSNFTLKIRSTKLEDSAMYFCASSDRGNTEAFFGQGTRLTVV.

The rearrangement links TRBV6-6 to TRBJ2-4; TCRdb gives TRBD2 as the D gene, but with no DNA this cannot be confirmed. Germline V CDR1 and CDR2: MNHNY, SVGAGI (reference sequence). The CDR3 consists of 17 residues. This CDR3 reads CASSYSLEGFGKNIQYF.

V gene TRBV12-2 combines with J gene TRBJ2-7; absent DNA, TCRdb's TRBD2 call cannot be checked. TRBV12-2 is described as a pseudogene. The CDR3 length is 18 residues. The CDR3 region is CASRPLHYEGGVPYEQYF.

V and J are TRBV12-3 or TRBV12-4 and TRBJ2-7. The CDR3 length is 14 residues. The CDR3 loop is CASSLADGPYEQYF.

J is TRBJ2-1 and V is TRBV13; TCRdb outputs TRBD2, but without DNA this stays unchecked. The CDR3 runs to 17 residues. Germline CDR1 and CDR2: PRHDT and FYEKMQ (reference sequence). The CDR3 is CASSTKGPSGTYNEQFF.

This sequence joins TRBV7-9 and TRBJ2-5; TCRdb returns TRBD1, unconfirmable since there is no DNA. CDR1 is SEHNR, CDR2 FQNEAQ, per germline (reference sequence). The length of the CDR3 is 16 residues. The chain's CDR3 is CASSATTGEDQETQYF.

The chain links TRBV28 to TRBJ2-2. This CDR3 comprises 12 residues. Germline V CDR1 and CDR2: MDHEN, SYDVKM. CDR3 residues: CASSLFPGELFF.

This sequence joins TRBV7-9 and TRBJ1-1; TCRdb designates TRBD1, a call that cannot be tested without DNA. The CDR3 runs 16 residues. Germline V lookup: CDR1 SEHNR, CDR2 FQNEAQ (reference sequence). CDR3 protein: CASTIFRGGLNTEAFF.

The chain employs TRBV7-2 and TRBJ2-2; the TCRdb D gene call, TRBD1, has no DNA to confirm it. The CDR3 covers 14 residues. CDR1 is SGHTA and CDR2 is FQGNSA in the germline V gene. This chain's CDR3 is CASSLGGGTWELFF.

This sequence joins TRBV29-1 and TRBJ1-3; TCRdb's D gene call, TRBD1, goes unchecked for lack of DNA. Per the germline V gene, CDR1 is SQVTM and CDR2 is ANQGSEA. There are 13 residues in the CDR3. CDR3 sequence: CSAEGAHGNTIYF.

J is TRBJ2-7 and V is TRBV7-9; TCRdb calls TRBD2, which cannot be checked without DNA. CDR1 is SEHNR, CDR2 FQNEAQ, per germline (reference sequence). The CDR3 has 13 amino acids. The CDR3 here is CASSPRGGNEQYF. Combining the CDR3 with reference TRBV7-9 and TRBJ2-7 gives the whole variable domain DTGVSQNPRHKITKRGQNVTFRCDPISEHNRLYWYRQTLGQGPEFLTYFQNEAQLEKSRLLSDRFSAERPKGSFSTLEIQRTEQGDSAMYLCASSPRGGNEQYFGPGTRLTVT.

This chain connects TRBV15 to TRBJ1-1; as DNA is missing, the TRBD1 call by TCRdb cannot be tested. Looked up from germline, CDR1 is LNHNV and CDR2 is YYDKDF (reference sequence). This CDR3 is 14 amino acids long. CDR3 sequence reads: CATSNGQKWTEAFF.